This T cell receptor (beta chain) was identified in a study of Graves' ophthalmopathy and Graves' hyperthyroidism. Beta-chain TCR CDR3 regions were amplified from RNA transcripts. The authors performed first-round RT-PCR with HTBI primers and then a second-round multiplex PCR. MiXCR, run by TCRdb on the multiplex PCR reads, gives a single entry per CDR3 protein. The sample has roughly 1.1 million distinct CDR3 sequences; less than 45% are singletons. This clonotype was detected many times. Germline trimming cut 4 bases from V and 6 bases from J; bases unmatched to any gene: 7. Germline V CDR1 and CDR2: KGHDR, SFDVKD. The CDR3 totals 16 residues.

This chain uses TRBV24-1 with TRBJ2-7, with TRBD2 matching over 14 bases. This receptor was obtained from an adult man with Graves' hyperthyroidism. Sequencing was done on a sample of peripheral blood or thyroid tissue (not recorded which). CDR3 DNA sequence: TGTGCCACCAGTGACCGACTAGCGGGAGGGCCAACCGAGCAGTACTTC. This encodes CATSDRLAGGPTEQYF.